This TCR beta chain was obtained from a study of shared clonotypes between healthy human individuals. Whole-study findings and limits: Larger estimated richness was generally recorded for naive subsets relative to memory subsets.

This CDR3 spans 13 amino acids. Germline V gene lookup returns CDR1 KGHSH and CDR2 LQKENI. Trimming cost V 3 bases and J 3 bases, with 8 bases left between them. Adults of Caucasian background living in Nashville, Tennessee made up all donors. Repertoires were generated with immunoSEQ multiplex PCR, while TCRdb's copy carries only in-frame clones and drops some. The sample shows about 2,500,000 clones, approximately 94% of them seen only once. Turning to this clone: What it recognizes is unknown.

The genes are TRBV18 and TRBJ1-2, with D perhaps TRBD1 (6 bases). This sequence was found in a man between 18 and 35 years old in good health. Sequencing was carried out using naive CD4+ T cells sorted from blood. Subset defined: CD45RA+ positively selected. The CDR3 DNA reads TGTGCCAGCTCACCTCAGGGGTACTATGGCTACACCTTC. Amino acid sequence: CASSPQGYYGYTF. The full variable domain, its missing parts supplied by reference TRBV18 and TRBJ1-2, is NAGVMQNPRHLVRRRGQEARLRCSPMKGHSHVYWYRQLPEEGLKFMVYLQKENIIDESGMPKERFSAEFPKEGPSILRIQQVVRGDSAAYFCASSPQGYYGYTFGSGTRLTVV.